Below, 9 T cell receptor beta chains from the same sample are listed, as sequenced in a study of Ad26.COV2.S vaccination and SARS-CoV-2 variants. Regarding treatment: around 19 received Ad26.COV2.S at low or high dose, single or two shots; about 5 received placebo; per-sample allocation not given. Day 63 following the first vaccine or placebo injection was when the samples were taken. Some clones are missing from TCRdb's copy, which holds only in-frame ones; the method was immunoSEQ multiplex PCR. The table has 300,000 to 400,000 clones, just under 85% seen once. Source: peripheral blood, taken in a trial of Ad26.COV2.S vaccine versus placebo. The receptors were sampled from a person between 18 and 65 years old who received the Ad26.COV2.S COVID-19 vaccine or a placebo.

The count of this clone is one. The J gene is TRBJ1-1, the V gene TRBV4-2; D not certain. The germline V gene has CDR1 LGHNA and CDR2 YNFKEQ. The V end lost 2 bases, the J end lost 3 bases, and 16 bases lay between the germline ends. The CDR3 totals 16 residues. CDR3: CASSQLKAPVDTEAFF. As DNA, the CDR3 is TGTGCCAGCAGCCAATTAAAGGCCCCGGTGGACACTGAAGCTTTCTTT.

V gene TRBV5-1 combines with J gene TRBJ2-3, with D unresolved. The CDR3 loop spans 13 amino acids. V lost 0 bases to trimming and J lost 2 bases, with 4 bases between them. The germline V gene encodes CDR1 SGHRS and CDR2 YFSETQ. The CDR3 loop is CASSLGYTDTQYF. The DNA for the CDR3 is TGCGCCAGCAGCTTGGGATACACAGATACGCAGTATTTT.

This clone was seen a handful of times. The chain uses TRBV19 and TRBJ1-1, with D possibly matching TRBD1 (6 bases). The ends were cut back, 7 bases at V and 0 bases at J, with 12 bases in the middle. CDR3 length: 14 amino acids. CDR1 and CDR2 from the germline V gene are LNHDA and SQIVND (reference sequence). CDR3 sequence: CASTSDRVNTEAFF. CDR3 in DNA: TGTGCCAGTACCTCGGACAGAGTGAACACTGAAGCTTTCTTT.

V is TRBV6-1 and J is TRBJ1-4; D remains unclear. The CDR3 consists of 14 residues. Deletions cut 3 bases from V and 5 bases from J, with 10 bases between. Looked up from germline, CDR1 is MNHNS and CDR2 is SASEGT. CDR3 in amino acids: CASSDRASNEKLFF. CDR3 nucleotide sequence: TGTGCCAGCAGTGACCGGGCTTCCAATGAAAAACTGTTTTTT.

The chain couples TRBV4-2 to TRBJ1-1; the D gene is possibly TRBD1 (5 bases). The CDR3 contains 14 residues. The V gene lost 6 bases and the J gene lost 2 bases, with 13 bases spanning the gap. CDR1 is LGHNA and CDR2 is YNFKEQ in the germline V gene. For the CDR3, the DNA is TGTGCCAGCAGACTTACTCAGGGAAACACTGAAGCTTTCTTT. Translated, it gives CASRLTQGNTEAFF.

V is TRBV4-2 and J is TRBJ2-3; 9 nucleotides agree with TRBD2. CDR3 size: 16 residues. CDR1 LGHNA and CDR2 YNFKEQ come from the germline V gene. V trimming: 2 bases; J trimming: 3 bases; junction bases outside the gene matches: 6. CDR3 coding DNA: TGTGCCAGCAGCCAACTTTCTAGCGGGGTTACAGATACGCAGTATTTT. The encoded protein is CASSQLSSGVTDTQYF.

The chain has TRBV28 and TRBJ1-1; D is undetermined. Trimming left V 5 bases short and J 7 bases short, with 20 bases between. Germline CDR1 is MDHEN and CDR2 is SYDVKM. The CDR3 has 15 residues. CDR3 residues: CASSPERTWEIEAFF. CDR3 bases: TGTGCCAGCAGTCCCGAGAGGACGTGGGAGATTGAAGCTTTCTTT. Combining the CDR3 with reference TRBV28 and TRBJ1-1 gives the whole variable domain DVKVTQSSRYLVKRTGEKVFLECVQDMDHENMFWYRQDPGLGLRLIYFSYDVKMKEKGDIPEGYSVSREKKERFSLILESASTNQTSMYLCASSPERTWEIEAFFGQGTRLTVV.

The CDR3 DNA reads as TGTGCCAGCAGCCCCTCCGGGACAGGGCGGGACGAGCAGTACTTC. As protein: CASSPSGTGRDEQYF. This chain uses TRBV5-6 with TRBJ2-7, with TRBD1 matching 9 bases. The germline gives CDR1 SGHDT, CDR2 YYEEEE. The CDR3 has 15 residues. J lost 5 bases, V lost 4 bases, and 10 bases had no gene match.

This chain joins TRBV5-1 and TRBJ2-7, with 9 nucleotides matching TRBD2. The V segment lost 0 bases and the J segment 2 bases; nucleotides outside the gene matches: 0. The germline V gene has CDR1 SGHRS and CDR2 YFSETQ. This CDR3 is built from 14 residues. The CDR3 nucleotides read TGCGCCAGCAGCTTGGTAGCGGGGGCCTACGAGCAGTACTTC. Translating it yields CASSLVAGAYEQYF. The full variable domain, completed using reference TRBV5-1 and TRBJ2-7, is KAGVTQTPRYLIKTRGQQVTLSCSPISGHRSVSWYQQTPGQGLQFLFEYFSETQRNKGNFPGRFSGRQFSNSRSEMNVSTLELGDSALYLCASSLVAGAYEQYFGPGTRLTVT.